This T cell receptor beta chain was identified during a study of somatic mutations in cytotoxic T cells in rheumatoid arthritis. Findings and caveats of the study: Unidentified antigens were the targets of the expanded CD8+ clones.

The CDR3 is 18 amino acids. The trim removed 4 bases at V and 3 bases at J, leaving 9 bases unmatched. CDR1 and CDR2 from the germline V gene are SGDLS and YYNGEE. As concerns this clone: As yet, its antigen is unknown.

Libraries were prepared by immunoSEQ multiplex PCR; TCRdb keeps only in-frame clonotypes and omits some of them. This repertoire shows over 15,000 clones, around 85% found once; its top ten account for more than 14%. The chain carries TRBV9 and TRBJ2-6, with 11 bases matching TRBD1. This clonotype was obtained from a man aged 40-49 years in good health. Sequenced: CD8+ T cells sorted from blood. The CDR3 loop is CASSLRTGGLGGANVLTF. Here the CDR3 DNA reads TGTGCCAGCAGCTTACGGACAGGGGGCCTAGGTGGGGCCAACGTCCTGACTTTC.